This is a list of T cell receptor beta chains from one sample in a study of molecular identifiers for immune sequencing clone quantification. TCRdb reprocessed the PCR reads with MiXCR, giving one entry per CDR3 protein. The sample includes some 650,000 distinct CDR3 sequences, about 20% of them seen just once. The sequenced sample consisted of naive CD8+ T cells from blood, with Jurkat cell RNA spiked in. The receptors were sampled from a human donor in good health. Some libraries in this study had Jurkat cell RNA spiked in. Both conserved end residues are part of each CDR3. A D gene is named only where the DNA matches it firmly. Clone size appears in some rows only: once, few, many, or a class for an expanded clone.

TRBJ2-3 | TRBV28 | TRBD1 | few | TGTGCCGGGGGACAGGGGTTTGGGACAGATACGCAGTATTTT | CAGGQGFGTDTQYF
TRBJ2-7 | TRBV11-2 | TRBD1 | - | TGTGCCAGCAGCTGGGACAGCGCGAGCTACGGGCAGTACTTC | CASSWDSASYGQYF
TRBJ2-5 | TRBV12-3/TRBV12-4 | - | few | TGTGCCAGCAGTTTAAATATTGGGGGGGGCCTCTCCGGTGAGACCCAGTACTTC | CASSLNIGGGLSGETQYF
TRBJ1-1 | TRBV6-5 | - | many | TGTGCCAGCAGCAGAAAGGACAGGAACACTGAAGCTTTCTTT | CASSRKDRNTEAFF
TRBJ2-2 | TRBV10-2 | - | - | TGCGCCAGCAGTGAAGGGTCCGGGGAGCAGTTTTTT | CASSEGSGEQFF
TRBJ2-5 | TRBV30 | TRBD1 | few | TGTGCCTGGAGTGTTGGGACAGTAAACCAAGAGACCCAGTACTTC | CAWSVGTVNQETQYF
TRBJ2-3 | TRBV30 | - | many | TGTGCCTGGAGTCTCGTGACGGGGAGCACAGATACGCAGTATTTT | CAWSLVTGSTDTQYF
TRBJ2-7 | TRBV20-1 | - | few | TGCAGTGCTCGCAGGGTAGCACTAACTCTAAAAAGATCCTACGAGCAGTACTTC | CSARRVALTLKRSYEQYF
TRBJ2-7 | TRBV5-6 | - | many | TGTGCCAGCAGCCCCGGGGTTGGTCTCTACGAGCAGTACTTC | CASSPGVGLYEQYF
TRBJ1-2 | TRBV7-2 | TRBD1 | many | TGTGCCAGCAGCGCAAACCGTGGACAGGGTGATGGCTACACCTTC | CASSANRGQGDGYTF
TRBJ1-6 | TRBV27 | - | - | TGTGCCAGCAGTATGACAGATAGGTATTCACCCCTCCACTTT | CASSMTDRYSPLHF
TRBJ1-6 | TRBV12-3/TRBV12-4 | - | - | TGTGCCAGCAGCCCGGACGAGCATTCACCCCTCCACTTT | CASSPDEHSPLHF
TRBJ1-5 | TRBV19 | - | - | TGTGCCGGTAGTATTCAGGGTAACAGCAATCAGCCCCAGCATTTT | CAGSIQGNSNQPQHF
TRBJ2-3 | TRBV28 | - | - | TGTGCCAGCAGTGGCGGAGAGGGGTGGGCCACAGATACGCAGTATTTT | CASSGGEGWATDTQYF
TRBJ1-1 | TRBV4-1 | - | many | TGCGCCAGCAGCCAAGCCCGAGGCACTGAAGCTTTCTTT | CASSQARGTEAFF
TRBJ2-5 | TRBV6-5 | - | - | TGTGCCAGCAGTTACTCGGACAGTGAAGAGACCCAGTACTTC | CASSYSDSEETQYF
TRBJ2-5 | TRBV21-1 | - | many | TGTGCCAGCAGCACGTCAGTCCGGGGGACCCAGTACTTC | CASSTSVRGTQYF
TRBJ2-5 | TRBV7-8 | - | - | TGTGCCAGCGGGCCCGAGGGGGGGACCCAGTACTTC | CASGPEGGTQYF